The clone carrying this TCR beta chain was picked up one time. Germline V gene sequence: CDR1 SGHRS, CDR2 YFSETQ. The CDR3 covers 19 residues. Trimming at V came to 0 bases and at J to 2 bases, leaving 15 bases not matched to a gene. Original analysis: Amplification of reference gene primers was used by the study to estimate nucleated cell counts. Measured with immunoSEQ multiplex PCR; TCRdb has only the in-frame clones, and not every one. For V, J and clone size, that table is used; D and trimming come from the DNA. The sample has 95,000 to 150,000 clones; roughly 85% are singletons. The sample originates from a study of blood T cell repertoires in COVID-19. About the study: The United States, Italy and Spain supplied acute and convalescent COVID-19 samples. Nucleic acid was either cDNA or gDNA, and it came from T cells, B-cell-depleted T cells, or PBMCs.

V gene TRBV5-1 combines with J gene TRBJ2-7, with 9 nucleotides matching TRBD2. The source is a woman aged 80 or over with acute or convalescent COVID-19. The sample comprised peripheral blood. In nucleotides, the CDR3 is TGCGCCAGCAGCTTGGGACAGTTGGCCGGGACTAGCCGAGCCTACGAGCAGTACTTC. Protein sequence: CASSLGQLAGTSRAYEQYF.